This T cell receptor (beta chain) comes out of a study of cytomegalovirus exposure and HLA in healthy donors. General study findings and limits: Follow-up analysis seemed to connect common viral pathogens with several of the most significant clusters identified.

Details on this clone: Its target is unknown.

The CDR3 is 18 residues long. Trimming took off 0 bases at V and 5 bases at J, with 23 bases between the two ends. Germline CDR1 is SGHRS and CDR2 is YFSETQ. Vbeta (60) and Jbeta (13) primers were used in the PCR. Here immunoSEQ multiplex PCR was the method, and the copy in TCRdb shows in-frame clones only, minus some. This sample has 130,000 to 150,000 clones; 78% occur once, and the top ten carry about 2.5%. The chain is built from TRBV5-1 and TRBJ2-5, with D hard to call. Material: PBMCs. The TCR originated in a male donor in good health and CMV-seronegative. CDR3 amino acids: CASSLGIESRSLPETQYF. CDR3 bases: TGCGCCAGCAGCTTGGGAATTGAGAGCAGGTCACTTCCTGAGACCCAGTACTTC.